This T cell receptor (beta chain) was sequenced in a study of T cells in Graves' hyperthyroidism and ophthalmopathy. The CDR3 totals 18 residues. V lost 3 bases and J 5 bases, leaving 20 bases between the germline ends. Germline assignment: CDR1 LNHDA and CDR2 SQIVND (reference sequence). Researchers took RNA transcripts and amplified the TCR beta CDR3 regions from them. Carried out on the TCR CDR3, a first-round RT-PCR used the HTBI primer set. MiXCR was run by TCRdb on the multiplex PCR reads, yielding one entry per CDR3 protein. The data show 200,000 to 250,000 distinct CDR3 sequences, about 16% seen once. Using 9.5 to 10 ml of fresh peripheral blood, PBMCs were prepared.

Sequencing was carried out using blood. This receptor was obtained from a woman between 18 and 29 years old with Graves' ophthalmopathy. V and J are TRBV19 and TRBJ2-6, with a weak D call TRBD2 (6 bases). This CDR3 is CASSIKNKDYLWANVLTF. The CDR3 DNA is TGTGCCAGTAGTATCAAAAACAAGGACTACCTCTGGGCCAACGTCCTGACTTTC. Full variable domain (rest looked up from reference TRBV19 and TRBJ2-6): DGGITQSPKYLFRKEGQNVTLSCEQNLNHDAMYWYRQDPGQGLRLIYYSQIVNDFQKGDIAEGYSVSREKKESFPLTVTSAQKNPTAFYLCASSIKNKDYLWANVLTFGAGSRLTVL.